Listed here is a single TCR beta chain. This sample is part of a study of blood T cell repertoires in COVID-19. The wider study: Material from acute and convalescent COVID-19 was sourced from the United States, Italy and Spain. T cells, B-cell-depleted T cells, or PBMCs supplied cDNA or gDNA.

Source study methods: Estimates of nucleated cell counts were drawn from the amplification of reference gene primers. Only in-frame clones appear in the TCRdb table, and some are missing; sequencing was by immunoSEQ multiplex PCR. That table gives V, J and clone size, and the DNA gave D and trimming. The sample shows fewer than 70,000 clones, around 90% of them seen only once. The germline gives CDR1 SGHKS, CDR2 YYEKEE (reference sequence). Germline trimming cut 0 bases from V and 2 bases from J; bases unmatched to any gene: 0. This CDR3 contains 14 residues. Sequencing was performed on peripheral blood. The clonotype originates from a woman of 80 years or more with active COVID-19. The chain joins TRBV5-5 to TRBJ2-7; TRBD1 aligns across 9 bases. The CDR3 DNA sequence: TGTGCCAGCAGCTTGGGGACAGGGGCCTACGAGCAGTACTTC. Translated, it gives CASSLGTGAYEQYF.